A selection of T cell receptor beta chains follows, all from one sample in a study of blood T cell repertoires in COVID-19. Data came from immunoSEQ multiplex PCR; TCRdb stores just in-frame clones and leaves some out. This sample carries approximately 220,000 clones, 80% to 90% of them seen once, and the ten largest clones take about 3.3%. The sequencing sample was made of PBMCs or T cells enriched from blood (not recorded which). The source of these receptors is a young woman in a cohort exposed to, infected with or recovered from COVID-19 (not recorded which). Each CDR3 is given with its conserved first and last residue. The D gene is left open where the match is weak. The size field is filled for only some rows; it gives once, few, many or a size class.

V: TRBV15
J: TRBJ2-7
size: .
D: TRBD2
length: 21
CDR3: CATSSEILVDGGRAGGYEQYF
DNA: TGTGCCACCAGCAGCGAGATTTTGGTCGATGGCGGGAGGGCCGGTGGCTACGAGCAGTACTTC

V: TRBV3-1/TRBV3-2
J: TRBJ2-7
size: .
D: TRBD2
length: 15
CDR3: CASSPQLAVTYEQYF
DNA: TGTGCCAGCAGCCCCCAACTAGCGGTAACCTACGAGCAGTACTTC

V: TRBV7-6
J: TRBJ2-3
size: .
D: .
length: 15
CDR3: CASSPIDRSGDTQYF
DNA: TGTGCCAGCAGCCCTATCGACCGATCCGGGGATACGCAGTATTTT

V: TRBV5-4
J: TRBJ2-3
size: .
D: .
length: 15
CDR3: CASSLAQGETDTQYF
DNA: TGTGCCAGCAGCTTAGCCCAGGGTGAGACAGATACGCAGTATTTT

V: TRBV3-1/TRBV3-2
J: TRBJ1-4
size: .
D: .
length: 17
CDR3: CASSQDFGSTVVEKLFF
DNA: TGTGCCAGCAGCCAAGATTTCGGGTCGACAGTTGTCGAAAAACTGTTTTTT

V: TRBV5-6
J: TRBJ1-4
size: .
D: TRBD1
length: 15
CDR3: CASSLTGGAREKLFF
DNA: TGTGCCAGCAGCTTGACAGGGGGCGCCCGGGAAAAACTGTTTTTT

V: TRBV29-1
J: TRBJ2-3
size: .
D: TRBD1
length: 15
CDR3: CSVENRQGSTDTQYF
DNA: TGCAGCGTTGAAAACCGACAGGGGAGCACAGATACGCAGTATTTT

V: TRBV24-1
J: TRBJ2-5
size: .
D: .
length: 15
CDR3: CATSALGKGIETQYF
DNA: TGTGCCACCAGTGCCCTTGGGAAGGGGATAGAGACCCAGTACTTC

V: TRBV6-5
J: TRBJ1-4
size: .
D: TRBD1
length: 14
CDR3: CASRPGQGNEKLFF
DNA: TGTGCCAGCAGGCCCGGACAGGGCAATGAAAAACTGTTTTTT

V: TRBV3-1/TRBV3-2
J: TRBJ1-2
size: .
D: .
length: 14
CDR3: CASSHEGGAYGYTF
DNA: TGTGCCAGCAGCCACGAGGGAGGGGCCTATGGCTACACCTTC

V: TRBV6-5
J: TRBJ1-2
size: .
D: .
length: 12
CDR3: CATALRREGYTF
DNA: TGTGCCACGGCCCTCCGGAGGGAAGGCTACACCTTC

V: TRBV10-3
J: TRBJ2-5
size: .
D: TRBD1
length: 14
CDR3: CAIGTGGYQETQYF
DNA: TGTGCCATCGGGACAGGGGGATATCAAGAGACCCAGTACTTC

V: TRBV6-5
J: TRBJ1-2
size: .
D: .
length: 12
CDR3: CARRDSNYGYTF
DNA: TGTGCCAGGAGAGACAGTAACTATGGCTACACCTTC

V: TRBV6-6
J: TRBJ2-7
size: .
D: TRBD1
length: 14
CDR3: CASSYSGRGNEQYF
DNA: TGTGCCAGCAGTTACTCGGGCAGGGGGAACGAGCAGTACTTC

V: TRBV18
J: TRBJ1-4
size: .
D: .
length: 15
CDR3: CASSPVRQTGEKLFF
DNA: TGTGCCAGCTCACCAGTCCGGCAGACGGGGGAAAAACTGTTTTTT

V: TRBV11-2
J: TRBJ2-2
size: once
D: TRBD1
length: 15
CDR3: CASRTRDRGTGELFF
DNA: TGTGCCAGCAGAACCCGGGACAGAGGTACCGGGGAGCTGTTTTTT

V: TRBV3-1/TRBV3-2
J: TRBJ2-3
size: .
D: TRBD2
length: 14
CDR3: CASCLAGAPGEQYF
DNA: TGTGCCAGCTGTCTAGCGGGGGCCCCAGGAGAACAGTATTTT

V: TRBV19
J: TRBJ2-7
size: .
D: TRBD1
length: 14
CDR3: CASSRTGATYEQYF
DNA: TGTGCCAGTAGTAGGACAGGGGCAACCTACGAGCAGTACTTC

V: TRBV4-1
J: TRBJ2-1
size: few
D: .
length: 16
CDR3: CASSQDPTGSYNEQFF
DNA: TGCGCCAGCAGCCAAGACCCAACAGGGTCCTACAATGAGCAGTTCTTC

V: TRBV7-3
J: TRBJ1-1
size: .
D: .
length: 14
CDR3: CASSLTAGFGEAFF
DNA: TGTGCCAGCAGCTTAACAGCAGGGTTCGGTGAAGCTTTCTTT